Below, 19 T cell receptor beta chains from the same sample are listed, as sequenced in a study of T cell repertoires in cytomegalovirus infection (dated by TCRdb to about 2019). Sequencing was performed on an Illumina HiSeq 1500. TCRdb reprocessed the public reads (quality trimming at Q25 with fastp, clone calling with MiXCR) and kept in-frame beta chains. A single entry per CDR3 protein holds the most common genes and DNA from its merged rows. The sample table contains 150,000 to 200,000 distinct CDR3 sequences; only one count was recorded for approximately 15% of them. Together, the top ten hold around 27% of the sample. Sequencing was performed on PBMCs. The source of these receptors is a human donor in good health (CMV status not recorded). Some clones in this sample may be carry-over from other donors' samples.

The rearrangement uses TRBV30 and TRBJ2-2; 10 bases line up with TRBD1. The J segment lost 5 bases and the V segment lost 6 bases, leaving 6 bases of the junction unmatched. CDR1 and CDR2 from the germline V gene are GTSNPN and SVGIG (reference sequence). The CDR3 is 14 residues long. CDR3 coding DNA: TGTGCCTGTGGGGACAGGGGATATACCGGGGAGCTGTTTTTT. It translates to CACGDRGYTGELFF.

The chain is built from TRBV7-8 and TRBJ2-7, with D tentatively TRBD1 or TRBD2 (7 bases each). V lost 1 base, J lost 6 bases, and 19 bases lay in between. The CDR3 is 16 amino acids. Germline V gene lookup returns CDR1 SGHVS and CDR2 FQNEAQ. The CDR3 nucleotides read TGTGCCAGCAGCTTAGGGGCCCAGGGGGGGGGTAGCGAGCAGTACTTC. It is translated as CASSLGAQGGGSEQYF.

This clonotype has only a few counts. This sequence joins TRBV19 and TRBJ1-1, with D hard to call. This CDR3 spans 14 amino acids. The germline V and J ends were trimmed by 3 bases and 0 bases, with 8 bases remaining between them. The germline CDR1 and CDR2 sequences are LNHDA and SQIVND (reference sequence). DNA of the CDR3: TGTGCCAGTAGTATGAGAAGCATGAACACTGAAGCTTTCTTT. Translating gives CASSMRSMNTEAFF.

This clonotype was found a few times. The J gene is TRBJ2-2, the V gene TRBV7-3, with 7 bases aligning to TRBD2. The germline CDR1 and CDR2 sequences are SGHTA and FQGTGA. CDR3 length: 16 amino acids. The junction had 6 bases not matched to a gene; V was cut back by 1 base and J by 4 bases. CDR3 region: CASSLNWRGITGELFF. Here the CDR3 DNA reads TGTGCCAGCAGCTTAAATTGGCGGGGGATCACCGGGGAGCTGTTTTTT.

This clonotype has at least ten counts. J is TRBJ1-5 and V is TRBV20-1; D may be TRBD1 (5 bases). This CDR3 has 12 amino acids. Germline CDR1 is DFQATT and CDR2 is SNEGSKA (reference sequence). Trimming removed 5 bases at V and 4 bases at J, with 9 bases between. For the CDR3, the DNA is TGCAGTGCTGGGGACGGAAATCAGCCCCAGCATTTT. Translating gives CSAGDGNQPQHF.

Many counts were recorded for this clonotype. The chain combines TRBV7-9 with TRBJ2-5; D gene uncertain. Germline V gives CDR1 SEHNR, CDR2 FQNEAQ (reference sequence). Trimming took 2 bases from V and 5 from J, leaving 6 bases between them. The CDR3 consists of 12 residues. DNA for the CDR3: TGTGCCAGCAGCTTAAATAGGGAGACCCAGTACTTC. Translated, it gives CASSLNRETQYF.

DNA of the CDR3: TGCAGTGCTACCGGAGGCCGGGCCTACGAGCAGTACTTC. Protein sequence: CSATGGRAYEQYF. The chain employs TRBV20-1 and TRBJ2-7; TRBD2 is a possible D gene (5 bases). Germline V gene lookup returns CDR1 DFQATT and CDR2 SNEGSKA (reference sequence). The CDR3 totals 13 residues. Trimming took 4 bases from V and 2 from J, leaving 12 bases between them.

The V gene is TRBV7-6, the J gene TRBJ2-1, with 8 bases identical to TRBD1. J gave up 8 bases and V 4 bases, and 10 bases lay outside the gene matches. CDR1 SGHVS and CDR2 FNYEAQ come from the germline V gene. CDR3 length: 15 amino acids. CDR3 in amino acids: CASSSDRVGLDEQFF. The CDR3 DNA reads TGTGCCAGCAGCTCGGACAGGGTAGGGCTCGATGAGCAGTTCTTC.

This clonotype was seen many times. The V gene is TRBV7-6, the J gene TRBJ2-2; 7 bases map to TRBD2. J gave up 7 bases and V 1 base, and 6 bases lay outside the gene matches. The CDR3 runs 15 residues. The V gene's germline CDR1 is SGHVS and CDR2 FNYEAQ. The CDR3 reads CASSLGLAVFGELFF. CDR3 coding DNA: TGTGCCAGCAGCTTAGGCCTAGCGGTCTTCGGGGAGCTGTTTTTT.

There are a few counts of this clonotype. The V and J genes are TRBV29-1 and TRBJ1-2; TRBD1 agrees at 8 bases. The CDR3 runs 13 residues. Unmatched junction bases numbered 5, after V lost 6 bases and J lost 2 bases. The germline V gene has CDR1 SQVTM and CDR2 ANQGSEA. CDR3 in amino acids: CSVNRGANYGYTF. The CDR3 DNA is TGCAGCGTAAACAGGGGGGCGAACTATGGCTACACCTTC. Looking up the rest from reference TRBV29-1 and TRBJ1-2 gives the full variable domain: SAVISQKPSRDICQRGTSLTIQCQVDSQVTMMFWYRQQPGQSLTLIATANQGSEATYESGFVIDKFPISRPNLTFSTLTVSNMSPEDSSIYLCSVNRGANYGYTFGSGTRLTVV.

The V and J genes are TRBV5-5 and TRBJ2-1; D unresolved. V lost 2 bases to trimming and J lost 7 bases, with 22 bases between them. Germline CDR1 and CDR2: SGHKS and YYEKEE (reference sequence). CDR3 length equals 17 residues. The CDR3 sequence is CASSFSQLNNLRNEQFF. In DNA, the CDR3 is TGTGCCAGCAGCTTTAGCCAGTTGAATAACCTACGTAATGAGCAGTTCTTC.

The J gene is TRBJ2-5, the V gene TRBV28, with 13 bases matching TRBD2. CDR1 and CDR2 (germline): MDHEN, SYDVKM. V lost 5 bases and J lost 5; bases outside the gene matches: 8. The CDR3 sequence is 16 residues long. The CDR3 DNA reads TGTGCCAGCAGTGTCGACGGGACTAGCGGGACGGAGACCCAGTACTTC. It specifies CASSVDGTSGTETQYF.

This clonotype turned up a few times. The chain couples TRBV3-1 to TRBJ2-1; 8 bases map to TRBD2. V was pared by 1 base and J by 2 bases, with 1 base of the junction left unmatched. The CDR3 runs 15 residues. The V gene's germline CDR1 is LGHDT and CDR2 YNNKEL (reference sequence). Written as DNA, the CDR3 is TGTGCCAGCAGCCAAGCGGGAGGGCCCTACAATGAGCAGTTCTTC. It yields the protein CASSQAGGPYNEQFF.

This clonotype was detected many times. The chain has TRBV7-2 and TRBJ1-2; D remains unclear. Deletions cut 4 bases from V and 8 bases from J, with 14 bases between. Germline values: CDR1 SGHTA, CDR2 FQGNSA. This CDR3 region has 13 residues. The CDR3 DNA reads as TGTGCCAGCAGCTCACCGGGGAGATTGGGCTACACCTTC. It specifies CASSSPGRLGYTF.

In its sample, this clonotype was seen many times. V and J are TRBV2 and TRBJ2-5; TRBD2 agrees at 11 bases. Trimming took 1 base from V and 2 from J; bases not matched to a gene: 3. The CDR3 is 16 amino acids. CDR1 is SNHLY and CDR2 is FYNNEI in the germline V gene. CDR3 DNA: TGTGCCAGCAGTGAAGGCGCTAGCGGGGGGCAAGAGACCCAGTACTTC. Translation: CASSEGASGGQETQYF.

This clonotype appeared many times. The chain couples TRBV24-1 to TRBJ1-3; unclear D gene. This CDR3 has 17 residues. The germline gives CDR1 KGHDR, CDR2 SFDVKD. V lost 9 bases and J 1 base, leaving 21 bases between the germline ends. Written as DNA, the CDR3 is TGTGCCACCCCCCCCGGTCAGCTGCTTAGATCTGGAAACACCATATATTTT. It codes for CATPPGQLLRSGNTIYF.

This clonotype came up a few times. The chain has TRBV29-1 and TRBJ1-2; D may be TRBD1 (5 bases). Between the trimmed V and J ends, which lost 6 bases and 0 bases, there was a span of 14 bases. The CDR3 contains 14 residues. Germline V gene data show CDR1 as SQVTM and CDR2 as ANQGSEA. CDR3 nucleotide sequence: TGCAGCGTGACCCGGGACTCGGCTAACTATGGCTACACCTTC. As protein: CSVTRDSANYGYTF. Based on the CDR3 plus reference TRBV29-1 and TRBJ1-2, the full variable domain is SAVISQKPSRDICQRGTSLTIQCQVDSQVTMMFWYRQQPGQSLTLIATANQGSEATYESGFVIDKFPISRPNLTFSTLTVSNMSPEDSSIYLCSVTRDSANYGYTFGSGTRLTVV.

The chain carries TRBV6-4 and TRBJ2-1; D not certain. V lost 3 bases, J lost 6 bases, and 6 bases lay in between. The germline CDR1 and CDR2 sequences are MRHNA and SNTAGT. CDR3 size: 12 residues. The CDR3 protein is CASSENGNEQFF. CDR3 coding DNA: TGTGCCAGCAGTGAGAACGGCAATGAGCAGTTCTTC.

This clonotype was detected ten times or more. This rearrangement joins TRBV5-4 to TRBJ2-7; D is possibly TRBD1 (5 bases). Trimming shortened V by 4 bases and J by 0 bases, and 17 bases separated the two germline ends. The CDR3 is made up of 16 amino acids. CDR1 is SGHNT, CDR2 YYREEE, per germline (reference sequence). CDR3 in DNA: TGTGCCAGCAGCGAACGCCGACAGACCCGCTCCTACGAGCAGTACTTC. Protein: CASSERRQTRSYEQYF.